These 2 T cell receptor beta chains share one sample of origin, sequenced in a study of blood T cells in healthy people across ages. Using a J-beta primer mix together with a sample-barcoded 5' primer, a second PCR was run for roughly 6 to 12 cycles. TCRdb processed the 5' RACE reads anew with MiXCR; each CDR3 protein has one entry. Of about a million distinct CDR3 sequences listed, less than 45% were seen once; the top ten hold approximately 14%. Material for sequencing was blood. These receptors came from a man aged 18 to 30 in good health.

This clonotype was counted at least ten times. This rearrangement joins TRBV20-1 to TRBJ1-2, with D possibly being TRBD1 (6 bases). The CDR3 sequence is 12 residues long. Germline loops: CDR1 DFQATT, CDR2 SNEGSKA (reference sequence). V gave up 2 bases and J gave up 8 bases, with 12 bases separating them. This CDR3 is CSARPWTAGYTF. In DNA, the CDR3 is TGCAGTGCTAGACCTTGGACAGCCGGCTACACCTTC.

Points on this clonotype: A junction boundary mismatches the germline segment, possibly from a read error. This sequence joins TRBV6-5 and TRBJ1-1, with TRBD1 matching 8 bases. This CDR3 contains 14 residues. Germline V lookup: CDR1 MNHEY, CDR2 SVGAGI. CDR3 in DNA: TGTGGCAGCAGTTACCGGACAGGGTACACTGAAGCTTTCTTT. Translation: CGSSYRTGYTEAFF.